The present TCR beta chain was sequenced within a study of blood T cell repertoires in COVID-19. Trimming left V 0 bases short and J 3 bases short, with 8 bases between. The CDR3 is made up of 14 amino acids. Germline lookup yields CDR1 SGHNT and CDR2 YENEEA. The protocol was immunoSEQ multiplex PCR, while the TCRdb copy is restricted to in-frame clones and leaves out a portion. This table has some 350,000 clones, approximately 84% appearing once. The chain is built from TRBV11-3 and TRBJ1-1, with D possibly matching TRBD1 (6 bases). The material sequenced was PBMCs or T cells enriched from blood (not recorded which). This clonotype was obtained from a woman aged 30 to 39 who had recovered from COVID-19. The CDR3 sequence is CASSLDGGDTEAFF. The CDR3 DNA reads TGTGCCAGCAGCTTAGATGGGGGCGACACTGAAGCTTTCTTT.